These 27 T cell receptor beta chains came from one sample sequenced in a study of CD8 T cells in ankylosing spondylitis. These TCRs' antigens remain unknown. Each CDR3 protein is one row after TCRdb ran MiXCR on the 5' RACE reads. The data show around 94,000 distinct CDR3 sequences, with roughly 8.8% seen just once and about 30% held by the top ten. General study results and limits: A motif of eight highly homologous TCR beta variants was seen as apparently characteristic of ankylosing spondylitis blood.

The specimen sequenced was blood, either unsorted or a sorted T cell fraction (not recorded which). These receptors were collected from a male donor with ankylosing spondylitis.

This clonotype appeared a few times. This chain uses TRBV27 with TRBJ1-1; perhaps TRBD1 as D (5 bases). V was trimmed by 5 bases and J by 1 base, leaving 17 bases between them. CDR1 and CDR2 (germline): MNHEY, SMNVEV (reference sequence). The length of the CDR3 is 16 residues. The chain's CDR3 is CASSPITGTANTEAFF. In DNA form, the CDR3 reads TGTGCCAGCAGTCCGATTACCGGGACGGCGAACACTGAAGCTTTCTTT.

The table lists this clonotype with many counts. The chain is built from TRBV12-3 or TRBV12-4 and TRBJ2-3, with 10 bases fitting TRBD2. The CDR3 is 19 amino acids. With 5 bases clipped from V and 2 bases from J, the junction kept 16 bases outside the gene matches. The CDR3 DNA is TGTGCCAGCAGTAATCCCGGACTAGCGGCCCGGTGGGACACAGATACGCAGTATTTT. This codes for CASSNPGLAARWDTDTQYF.

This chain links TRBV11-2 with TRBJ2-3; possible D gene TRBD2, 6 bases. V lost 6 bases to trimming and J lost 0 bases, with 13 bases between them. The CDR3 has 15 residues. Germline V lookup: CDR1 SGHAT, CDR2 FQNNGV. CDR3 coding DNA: TGTGCCAGCAGTATTGGAGGGGTTAGCACAGATACGCAGTATTTT. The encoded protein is CASSIGGVSTDTQYF.

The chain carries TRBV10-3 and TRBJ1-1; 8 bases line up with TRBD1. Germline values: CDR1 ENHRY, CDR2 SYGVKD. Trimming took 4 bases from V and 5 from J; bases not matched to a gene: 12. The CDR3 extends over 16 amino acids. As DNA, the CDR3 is TGTGCCATCAGTGGACCCGGGGACAGGAGTTTTACTGAAGCTTTCTTT. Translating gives CAISGPGDRSFTEAFF.

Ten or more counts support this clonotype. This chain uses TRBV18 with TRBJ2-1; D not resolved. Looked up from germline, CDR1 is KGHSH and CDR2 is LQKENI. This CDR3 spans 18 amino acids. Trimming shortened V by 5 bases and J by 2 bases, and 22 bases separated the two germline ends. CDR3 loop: CASSFYYEATNPYNEQFF. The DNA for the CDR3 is TGTGCCAGCTCATTTTATTACGAGGCGACGAACCCCTACAATGAGCAGTTCTTC.

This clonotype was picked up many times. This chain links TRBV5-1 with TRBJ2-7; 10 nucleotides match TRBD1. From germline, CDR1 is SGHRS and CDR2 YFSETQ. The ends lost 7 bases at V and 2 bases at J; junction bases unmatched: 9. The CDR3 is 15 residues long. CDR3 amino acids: CASREGQGSPYEQYV. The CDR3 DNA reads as TGCGCCAGCCGGGAGGGACAGGGGTCCCCCTACGAGCAGTACGTC.

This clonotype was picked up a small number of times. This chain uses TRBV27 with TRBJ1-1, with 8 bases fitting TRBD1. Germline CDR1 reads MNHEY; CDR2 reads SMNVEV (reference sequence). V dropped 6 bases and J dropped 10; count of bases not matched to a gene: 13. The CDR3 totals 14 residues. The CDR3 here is CASSYGQGSIGAFF. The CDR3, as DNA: TGTGCCAGCAGCTATGGACAGGGCAGTATCGGAGCTTTCTTT.

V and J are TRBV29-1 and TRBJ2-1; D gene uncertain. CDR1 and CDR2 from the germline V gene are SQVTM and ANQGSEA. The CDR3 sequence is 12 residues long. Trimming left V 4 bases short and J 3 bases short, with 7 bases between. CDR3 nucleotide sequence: TGCAGCGTTGTAGGGAACTACAATGAGCAGTTCTTC. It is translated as CSVVGNYNEQFF.

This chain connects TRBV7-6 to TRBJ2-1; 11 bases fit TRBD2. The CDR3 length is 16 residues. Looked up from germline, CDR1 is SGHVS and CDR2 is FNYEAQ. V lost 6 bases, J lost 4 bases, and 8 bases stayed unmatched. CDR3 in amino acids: CASRARGTSGYNEQFF. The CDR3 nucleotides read TGTGCCAGCAGGGCTCGAGGGACTAGCGGTTACAATGAGCAGTTCTTC.

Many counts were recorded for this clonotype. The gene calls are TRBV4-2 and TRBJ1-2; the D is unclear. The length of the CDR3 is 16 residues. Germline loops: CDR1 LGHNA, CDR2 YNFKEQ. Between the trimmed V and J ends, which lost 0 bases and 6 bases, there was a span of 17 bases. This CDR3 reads CASSQEMSQPANGYTF. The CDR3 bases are TGTGCCAGCAGCCAAGAGATGTCACAGCCCGCGAATGGCTACACCTTC.

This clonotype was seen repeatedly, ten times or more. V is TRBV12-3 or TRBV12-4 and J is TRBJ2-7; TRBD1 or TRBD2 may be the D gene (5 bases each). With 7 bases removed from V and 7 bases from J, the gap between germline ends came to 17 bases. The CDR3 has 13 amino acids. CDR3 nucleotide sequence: TGTGCCAGCACCCCTTGGGGGAGAGGGGAGCAGTACTTC. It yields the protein CASTPWGRGEQYF.

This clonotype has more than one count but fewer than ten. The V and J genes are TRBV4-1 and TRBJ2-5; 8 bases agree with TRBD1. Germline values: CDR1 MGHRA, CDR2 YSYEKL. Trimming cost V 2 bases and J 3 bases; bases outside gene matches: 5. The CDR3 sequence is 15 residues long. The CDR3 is CASSQWGQEEETQYF. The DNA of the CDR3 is TGCGCCAGCAGCCAATGGGGACAGGAGGAAGAGACCCAGTACTTC.

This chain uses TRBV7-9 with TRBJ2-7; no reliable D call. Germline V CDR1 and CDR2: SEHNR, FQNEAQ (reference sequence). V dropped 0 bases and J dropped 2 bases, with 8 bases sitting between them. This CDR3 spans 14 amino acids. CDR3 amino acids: CASSLATLTYEQYF. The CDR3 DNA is TGTGCCAGCAGCTTAGCGACATTAACCTACGAGCAGTACTTC.

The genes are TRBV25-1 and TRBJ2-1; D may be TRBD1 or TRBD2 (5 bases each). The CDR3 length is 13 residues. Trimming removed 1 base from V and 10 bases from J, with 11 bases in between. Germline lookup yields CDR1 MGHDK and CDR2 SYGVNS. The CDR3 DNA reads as TGTGCCAGCAGTGAATGGGACGTAGCGGAGCAGTTCTTC. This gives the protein CASSEWDVAEQFF.

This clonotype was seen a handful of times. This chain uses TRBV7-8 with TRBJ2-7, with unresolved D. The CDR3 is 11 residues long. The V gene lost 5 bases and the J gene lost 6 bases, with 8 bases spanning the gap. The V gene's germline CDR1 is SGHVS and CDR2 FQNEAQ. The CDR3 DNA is TGTGCCAGCAGCCAGCAAGGCGAGCAGTACTTC. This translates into CASSQQGEQYF.

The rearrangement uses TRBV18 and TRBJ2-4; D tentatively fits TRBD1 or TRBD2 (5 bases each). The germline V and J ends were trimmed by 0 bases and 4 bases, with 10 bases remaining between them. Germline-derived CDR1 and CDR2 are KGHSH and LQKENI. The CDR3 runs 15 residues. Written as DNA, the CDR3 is TGTGCCAGCTCACCACCTGGGGGATCTAAAAACATTCAGTACTTC. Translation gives CASSPPGGSKNIQYF.

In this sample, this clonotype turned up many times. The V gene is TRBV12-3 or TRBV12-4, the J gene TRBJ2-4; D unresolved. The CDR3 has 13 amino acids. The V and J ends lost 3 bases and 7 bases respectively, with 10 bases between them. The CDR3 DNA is TGTGCCAGCAGTTTCGCCCGCAGGAACATTCAGTACTTC. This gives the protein CASSFARRNIQYF.

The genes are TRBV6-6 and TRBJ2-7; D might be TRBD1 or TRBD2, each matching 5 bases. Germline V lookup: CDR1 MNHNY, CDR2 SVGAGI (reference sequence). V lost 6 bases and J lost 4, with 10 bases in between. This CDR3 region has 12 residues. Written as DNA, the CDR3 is TGTGCCAGCAGGGACTCAGGGTACGAGCAGTACTTC. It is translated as CASRDSGYEQYF.

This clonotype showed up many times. The CDR3 DNA follows: TGTGCAACCGGGACACCTAACGAGCAGTACTTC. Amino acid sequence: CATGTPNEQYF. The chain carries TRBV25-1 and TRBJ2-7, with D tentatively TRBD1 (6 bases). Germline CDR1 and CDR2: MGHDK and SYGVNS. This CDR3 comprises 11 residues.

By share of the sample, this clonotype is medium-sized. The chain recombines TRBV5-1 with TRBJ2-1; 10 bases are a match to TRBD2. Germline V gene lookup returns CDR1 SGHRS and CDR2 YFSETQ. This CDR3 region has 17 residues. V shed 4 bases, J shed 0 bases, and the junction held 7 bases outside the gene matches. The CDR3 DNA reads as TGCGCCAGCAGCCCGGAGGCTAGCGGGAGCTCCTACAATGAGCAGTTCTTC. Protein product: CASSPEASGSSYNEQFF.

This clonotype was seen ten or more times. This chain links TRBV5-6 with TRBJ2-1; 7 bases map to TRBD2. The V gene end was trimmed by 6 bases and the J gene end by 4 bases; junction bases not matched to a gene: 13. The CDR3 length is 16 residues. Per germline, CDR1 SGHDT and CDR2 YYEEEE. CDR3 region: CASTPDEAGPYNEQFF. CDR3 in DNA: TGTGCCAGCACCCCGGACGAAGCGGGGCCATACAATGAGCAGTTCTTC.

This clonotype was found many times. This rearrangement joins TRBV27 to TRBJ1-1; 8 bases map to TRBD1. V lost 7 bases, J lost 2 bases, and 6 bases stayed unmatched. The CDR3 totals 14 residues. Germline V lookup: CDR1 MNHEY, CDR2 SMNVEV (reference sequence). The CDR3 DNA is TGTGCCAGCATGATCGGACAGGGAAACACTGAAGCTTTCTTT. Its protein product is CASMIGQGNTEAFF.

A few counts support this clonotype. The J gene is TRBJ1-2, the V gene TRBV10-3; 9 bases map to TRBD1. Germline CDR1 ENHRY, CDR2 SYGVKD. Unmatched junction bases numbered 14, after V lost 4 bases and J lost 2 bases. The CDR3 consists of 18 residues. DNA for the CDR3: TGTGCCATCAGTGCCCCGGGACAGGGAAGCCAGGAAAACTATGGCTACACCTTC. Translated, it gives CAISAPGQGSQENYGYTF.

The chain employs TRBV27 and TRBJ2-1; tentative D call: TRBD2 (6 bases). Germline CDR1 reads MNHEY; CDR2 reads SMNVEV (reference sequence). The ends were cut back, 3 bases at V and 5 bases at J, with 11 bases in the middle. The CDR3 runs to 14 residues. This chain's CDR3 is CASSFPGGNNEQFF. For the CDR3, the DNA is TGTGCCAGCAGTTTCCCCGGAGGGAACAATGAGCAGTTCTTC.

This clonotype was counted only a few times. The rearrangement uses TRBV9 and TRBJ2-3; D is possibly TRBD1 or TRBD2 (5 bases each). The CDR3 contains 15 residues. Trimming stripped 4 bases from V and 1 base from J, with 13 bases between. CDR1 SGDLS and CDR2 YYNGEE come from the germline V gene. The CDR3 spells CASSSWGSGTDTQYF. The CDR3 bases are TGTGCCAGCAGCTCGTGGGGGAGTGGCACAGATACGCAGTATTTT.

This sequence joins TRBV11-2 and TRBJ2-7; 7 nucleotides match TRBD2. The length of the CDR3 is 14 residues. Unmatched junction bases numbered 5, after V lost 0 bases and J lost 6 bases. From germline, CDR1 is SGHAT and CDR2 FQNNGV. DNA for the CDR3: TGTGCCAGCAGCTTAGATACTAGCGCTGGCGAGCAGTACTTC. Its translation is CASSLDTSAGEQYF.

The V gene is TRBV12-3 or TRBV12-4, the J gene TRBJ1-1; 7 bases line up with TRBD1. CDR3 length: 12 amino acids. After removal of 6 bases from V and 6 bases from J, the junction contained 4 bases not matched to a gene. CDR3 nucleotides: TGTGCCAGCAGCAGGGGGTGGGCTGAAGCTTTCTTT. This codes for CASSRGWAEAFF.